These 5 T cell receptor beta chains were all obtained from the same sample, sequenced in a study of synovial regulatory T cells in juvenile arthritis (dated by TCRdb to the mid-2010s). Library preparation was by the immunoSEQ multiplex PCR assay. TCRdb limited this immuneACCESS table to in-frame rearrangements with V and J called. A share of clones is missing; checked studies link under half to unresolved V genes, and the rest is unexplained. The sample's clone listing holds 8,000 to 10,000 clones. The top ten clonotypes cover less than 0.45% of the sample. Sample: Treg cells from blood. Per the publication, the cell subset or site label means: remaining (HLA-DR-negative) circulating blood Treg cells. The source of these receptors is a donor aged 2-35 years with juvenile idiopathic arthritis.

V usage is TRBV12-5 and J usage is TRBJ2-3; TCRdb's assignment of TRBD2 cannot be checked, as there is no DNA. Per germline, CDR1 LGHNT and CDR2 FRNRAP. CDR3 length equals 21 residues. Nucleotide data are not available. CDR3 sequence: CASGPANKISGRATGEDTQYF.

The CDR3 region is CASSQIDRDNSPLHF. The V and J genes are TRBV5-6 and TRBJ1-6; TCRdb outputs TRBD1, but without DNA this stays unchecked. CDR3 size: 15 residues. This entry has no DNA. Germline V gives CDR1 SGHDT, CDR2 YYEEEE.

This chain connects TRBV19 to TRBJ1-3; TCRdb reports TRBD1, a call that lacks DNA to check it against. The CDR3 length is 15 residues. No DNA is recorded. CDR1 is LNHDA and CDR2 is SQIVND in the germline V gene (reference sequence). The CDR3 spells CASRWGRTFGNTIYF.

The CDR3 sequence: CASSLARGYTQYF. The chain recombines TRBV5-6 with TRBJ2-3; TCRdb outputs TRBD1, but without DNA this stays unchecked. Per the germline V gene, CDR1 is SGHDT and CDR2 is YYEEEE. The CDR3 runs 13 residues. DNA for this receptor is not on file.

The chain is built from TRBV7-2 and TRBJ1-3; TCRdb's assignment of TRBD1 cannot be checked, as there is no DNA. CDR3 size: 15 residues. The DNA sequence is not available. Germline V CDR1 and CDR2: SGHTA, FQGNSA. The CDR3 reads CASSLREGAGNTIYF.